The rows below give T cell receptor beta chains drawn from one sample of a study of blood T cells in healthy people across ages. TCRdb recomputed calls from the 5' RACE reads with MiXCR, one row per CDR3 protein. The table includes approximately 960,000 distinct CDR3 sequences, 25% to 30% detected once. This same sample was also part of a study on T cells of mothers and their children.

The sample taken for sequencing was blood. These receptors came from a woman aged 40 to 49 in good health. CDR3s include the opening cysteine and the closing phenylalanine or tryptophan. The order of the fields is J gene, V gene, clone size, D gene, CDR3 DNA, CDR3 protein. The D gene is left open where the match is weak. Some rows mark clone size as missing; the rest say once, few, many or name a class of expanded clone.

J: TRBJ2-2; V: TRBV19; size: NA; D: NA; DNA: TGTGCCAGTCGGACAATAACCGGGGAGCTGTTTTTT; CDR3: CASRTITGELFF
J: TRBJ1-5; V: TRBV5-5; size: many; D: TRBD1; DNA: TGTGCCAGCAGCTTGGAGGGGGCTGCGCCCCAGCATTTT; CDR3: CASSLEGAAPQHF
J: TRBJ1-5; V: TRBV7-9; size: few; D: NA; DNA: TGTGCCAGCAGCTTAGACTTTGGGACCCAGCATTTT; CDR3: CASSLDFGTQHF
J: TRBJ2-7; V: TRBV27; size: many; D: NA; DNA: TGTGCCAGCAGTTTCGTTCGCAGGGAGGACGAGCAGTACTTC; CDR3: CASSFVRREDEQYF
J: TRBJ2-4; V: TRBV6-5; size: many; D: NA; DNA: TGTGCCAGCACCAACAGGGACCAAAACATTCAGTACTTC; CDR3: CASTNRDQNIQYF
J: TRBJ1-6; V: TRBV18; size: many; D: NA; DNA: TGTGCCAGCTCACCCAGGGCGTCGTACAGGGTAAATTCACCCCTCCACTTT; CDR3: CASSPRASYRVNSPLHF
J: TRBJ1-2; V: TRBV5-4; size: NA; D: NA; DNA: TGTGCCAGCGGCTTCTCAGGGGTCCCTAACTATGGCCACACCTTC; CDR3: CASGFSGVPNYGHTF
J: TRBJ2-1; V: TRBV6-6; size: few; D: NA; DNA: TGTGCCAGCAGCCACTGGAGTAATGAGCAGTTCTTC; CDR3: CASSHWSNEQFF
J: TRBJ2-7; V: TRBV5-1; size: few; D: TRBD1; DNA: TGCGCCAGCAGTTTATCCGTACGACAGGGAACCTACGAGCAGTACTTC; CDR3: CASSLSVRQGTYEQYF
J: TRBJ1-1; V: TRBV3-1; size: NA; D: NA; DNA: TGTGCCAGCAGCGTGGAGGACACTGAAGCTTTCTTT; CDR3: CASSVEDTEAFF
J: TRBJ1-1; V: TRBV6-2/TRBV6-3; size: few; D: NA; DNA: TGTGCCAGCAGTTACCCCGGCTACACTGAAGCTTTCTTT; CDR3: CASSYPGYTEAFF
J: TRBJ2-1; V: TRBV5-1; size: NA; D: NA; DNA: TGCGCCAGCAGCTTGGCCCCGCTGACCGGCGGAGAGCAGTTCTTC; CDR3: CASSLAPLTGGEQFF
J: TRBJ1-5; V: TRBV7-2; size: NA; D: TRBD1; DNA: TGTGCCAGCAGCTCCACGACAGGGGGCGGGCATCAGCCCCAGCATTTT; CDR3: CASSSTTGGGHQPQHF
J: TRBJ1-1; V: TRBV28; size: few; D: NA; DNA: TGTGCCAGCCTCCCCCTCGCCTTCGTGGGGAGGGACACTGAAGCTTTCTTT; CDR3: CASLPLAFVGRDTEAFF
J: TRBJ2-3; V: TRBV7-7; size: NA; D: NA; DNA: TGTGCTAGCAGCCTAGGGGTCGGGCGGAGCACAGATACGCAGTATTTT; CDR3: CASSLGVGRSTDTQYF
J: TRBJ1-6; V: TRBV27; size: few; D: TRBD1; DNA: TGTGCCAGCAGCCTCTCAGGGGGGGCGAATAATTCACCCCTCCACTTT; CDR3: CASSLSGGANNSPLHF
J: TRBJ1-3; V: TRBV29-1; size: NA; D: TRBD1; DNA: TGCAGCGTTGGATTGTGGGGACAGGGCTCTGGAAACACCATATATTTT; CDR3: CSVGLWGQGSGNTIYF
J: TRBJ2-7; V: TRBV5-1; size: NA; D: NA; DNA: TGCGCCAGCTGGGAAGGGGCCAGCTCCTACGAGCAGTACTTC; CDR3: CASWEGASSYEQYF
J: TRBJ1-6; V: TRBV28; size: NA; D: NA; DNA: TGTGCCAGCAGCGAAGGCCCTTATAATTCACCCCTCCACTTT; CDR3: CASSEGPYNSPLHF
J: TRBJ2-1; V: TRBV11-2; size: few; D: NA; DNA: TGTGCCAGCAGCTCTATTAGAAGTAGGATGCAGGTGCTCAATGAGCAGTTCTTC; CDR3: CASSSIRSRMQVLNEQFF
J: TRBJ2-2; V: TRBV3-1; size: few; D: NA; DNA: TGTGCCAGCAGCCAACGCGGGGCCGGGGAGCTGTTTTTT; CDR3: CASSQRGAGELFF
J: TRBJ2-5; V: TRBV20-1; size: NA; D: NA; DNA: TGCAGTGCTAGAGCCCCCGAACAGGTTGATGAGCAGTACTTC; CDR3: CSARAPEQVDEQYF
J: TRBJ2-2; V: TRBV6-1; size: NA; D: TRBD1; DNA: TGTGCCAGCAGTGGTTGGCAGGGGGCAGACACCGGGGAGCTGTTTTTT; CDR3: CASSGWQGADTGELFF
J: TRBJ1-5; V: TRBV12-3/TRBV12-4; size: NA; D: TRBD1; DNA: TGTGCCAGCAGGGGGGCCATACAGGGGGTTGTGAGCAATCAGCCCCAGCATTTT; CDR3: CASRGAIQGVVSNQPQHF
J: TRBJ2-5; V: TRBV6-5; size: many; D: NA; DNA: TGTGCCAGCAGTGGACGACGGACCCAAGAGACCCAGTACTTC; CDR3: CASSGRRTQETQYF
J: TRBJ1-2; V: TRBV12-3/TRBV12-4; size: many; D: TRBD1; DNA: TGTGCCAGCAGCACAGACAGGGTTAACTATGGCTACACCTTC; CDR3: CASSTDRVNYGYTF
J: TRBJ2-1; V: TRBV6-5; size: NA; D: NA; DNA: TGTGCCAGCAGTTACTGGGGGGGCCAGGATTACAATGAGCAGTTCTTC; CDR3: CASSYWGGQDYNEQFF
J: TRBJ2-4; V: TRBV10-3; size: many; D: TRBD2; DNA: TGTGCCATCAGTGAGTCGGCGGGGGGACTAGCCAAAAACATTCAGTACTTC; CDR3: CAISESAGGLAKNIQYF
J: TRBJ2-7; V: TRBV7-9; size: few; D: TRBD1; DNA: TGTGCCAGCAGGCCCGGGACAGGGGGAATGGACGAGCAGTACTTC; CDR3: CASRPGTGGMDEQYF
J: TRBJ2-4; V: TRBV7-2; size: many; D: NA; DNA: TGTGCCAGCAGCCCACCCAGCTGGACAGATAAGCTTAGAGGGATTCAGTACTTC; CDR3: CASSPPSWTDKLRGIQYF
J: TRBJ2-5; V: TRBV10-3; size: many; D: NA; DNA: TGTGCCATCAGTGAACGGAGTTCGGAGACCCAGTACTTC; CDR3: CAISERSSETQYF
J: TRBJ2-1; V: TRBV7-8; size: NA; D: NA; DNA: TGTGCCAGCAGCCCCCGGTCGGGAGCATCCTCCTACAATGAGCAGTTCTTC; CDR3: CASSPRSGASSYNEQFF
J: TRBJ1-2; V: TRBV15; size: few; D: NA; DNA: TGTGCCACCAGCAGACCCTCGACAGTGAACTATGGCTACACCTTC; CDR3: CATSRPSTVNYGYTF
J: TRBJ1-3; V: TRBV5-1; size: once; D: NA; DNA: TGCGCCAGCAGCTTGGCGGCGTACTCTGGAAACACCATATATTTT; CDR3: CASSLAAYSGNTIYF
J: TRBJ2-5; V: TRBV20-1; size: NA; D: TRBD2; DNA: TGCAGTGGGAGGGTAGCGGGGGCCCATTGCCAAGAGACCCAGTACTTC; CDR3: CSGRVAGAHCQETQYF
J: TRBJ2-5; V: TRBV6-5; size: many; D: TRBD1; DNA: TGTGCCAGCAGTCCGACAGGGGTGGGGGAGACCCAGTACTTC; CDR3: CASSPTGVGETQYF
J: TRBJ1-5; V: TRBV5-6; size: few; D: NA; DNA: TGTGCCAGCACGCTGGGGGGGCTTCAGCCCCAGCATTTT; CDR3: CASTLGGLQPQHF
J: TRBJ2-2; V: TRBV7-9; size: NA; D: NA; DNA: TGTGCCAGCAGCTTGGGGCAGAGCGACACCGGGGAGCTGTTTTTT; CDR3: CASSLGQSDTGELFF
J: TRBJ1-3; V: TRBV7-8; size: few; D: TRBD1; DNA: TGTGCCAGCAGCTTCCGAACAGGGGCCTCTGGAAACACCATATATTTT; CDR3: CASSFRTGASGNTIYF
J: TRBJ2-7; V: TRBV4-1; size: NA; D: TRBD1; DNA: TGCGCCAGCAGCCAAGAGGGACAGCTAGCCTCCTACGAGCAGTACTTC; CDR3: CASSQEGQLASYEQYF